This is a list of T cell receptor beta chains from one sample in a study of blood T cell repertoires in COVID-19. Assay used: immunoSEQ multiplex PCR; TCRdb lists only in-frame clones, some missing. The table records roughly 220,000 clones, approximately 84% of them present only once. Material for sequencing was peripheral blood. The receptors were gathered from a young woman who had recovered from COVID-19. The CDR3 runs from the conserved cysteine through the conserved F or W. D genes are given only for firm matches. Clone size is given for some rows only: seen once, a few or many times, or a class if the clone is expanded.

V gene	D gene	J gene	clone size	CDR3 protein	CDR3 DNA
TRBV30	NA	TRBJ1-4	NA	CAWSVRGSTNEKLFF	TGTGCCTGGAGTGTACGGGGGTCAACTAATGAAAAACTGTTTTTT
TRBV7-9	NA	TRBJ2-3	NA	CASSLIADTQYF	TGTGCCAGCAGCTTAATAGCAGATACGCAGTATTTT
TRBV19	TRBD2	TRBJ2-1	NA	CASSLRTSGRVNEQFF	TGTGCCAGTAGCCTACGGACTAGCGGGAGGGTCAATGAGCAGTTCTTC
TRBV20-1	NA	TRBJ1-2	NA	CSARGGNGYTF	TGCAGTGCTAGGGGGGGGAATGGCTACACCTTC
TRBV24-1	TRBD1	TRBJ1-1	NA	CATRDTRTGGTEAFF	TGTGCCACCAGGGACACTCGGACAGGGGGTACTGAAGCTTTCTTT
TRBV7-9	TRBD1	TRBJ1-2	NA	CASSSDRIDRYYGYTF	TGTGCCAGCAGTTCGGACAGGATAGACCGCTACTATGGCTACACCTTC
TRBV28	TRBD2	TRBJ2-1	NA	CASSSGLAGFVDEQFF	TGTGCCAGCAGTTCGGGACTAGCGGGGTTTGTGGATGAGCAGTTCTTC
TRBV14	NA	TRBJ2-7	once	CASSQELAEQYF	TGTGCCAGCAGCCAAGAATTGGCCGAGCAGTACTTC
TRBV6-1	NA	TRBJ1-1	NA	CASSEALTPQNTEAFF	TGTGCCAGCAGTGAAGCCTTAACCCCACAGAACACTGAAGCTTTCTTT
TRBV6-5	NA	TRBJ1-4	NA	CATLPDTNEKLFF	TGTGCCACCCTACCGGACACAAATGAAAAACTGTTTTTT
TRBV19	NA	TRBJ1-5	NA	CASSIAGNQPQHF	TGTGCCAGTAGTATAGCGGGAAATCAGCCCCAGCATTTT
TRBV29-1	NA	TRBJ2-3	once	CSVGGMKQYF	TGCAGCGTTGGAGGGATGAAGCAGTATTTT
TRBV10-2	TRBD1	TRBJ1-1	NA	CASRAGTGANTEAFF	TGCGCCAGCAGAGCCGGGACAGGGGCGAACACTGAAGCTTTCTTT
TRBV28	NA	TRBJ1-6	NA	CATGVGNSPLHF	TGTGCCACAGGGGTAGGTAATTCACCCCTCCACTTT
TRBV30	NA	TRBJ2-5	NA	CARGLFQETQYF	TGTGCCCGGGGACTGTTCCAAGAGACCCAGTACTTC
TRBV3-1/TRBV3-2	NA	TRBJ1-5	NA	CASSQELGQPQHF	TGTGCCAGCAGCCAGGAGCTAGGTCAGCCCCAGCATTTT
TRBV28	TRBD2	TRBJ2-7	once	CASRASGDSSYEQYF	TGTGCCAGCAGGGCTAGCGGGGACAGCTCCTACGAGCAGTACTTC
TRBV11-2	NA	TRBJ2-7	NA	CASSLGVGGMSSYEQYF	TGTGCCAGCAGCCTCGGGGTCGGTGGGATGAGCTCCTACGAGCAGTACTTC
TRBV2	TRBD1	TRBJ2-7	NA	CASSPGTAFYEQYF	TGTGCCAGCAGTCCCGGGACAGCCTTCTACGAGCAGTACTTC
TRBV12-3/TRBV12-4	NA	TRBJ2-7	NA	CASSWGVRYEQYF	TGTGCCAGCAGTTGGGGGGTTAGGTACGAGCAGTACTTC
TRBV3-1/TRBV3-2	TRBD1	TRBJ2-2	NA	CASSDRGLVANTGELFF	TGTGCCAGCAGTGACAGGGGTTTGGTGGCGAACACCGGGGAGCTGTTTTTT
TRBV19	TRBD1	TRBJ1-2	NA	CASLPGGSSGGYTF	TGTGCCAGTCTGCCAGGGGGCAGTTCGGGAGGCTACACCTTC
TRBV19	TRBD1	TRBJ1-2	NA	CASSTRNIGQGDILRGYTF	TGTGCCAGTAGTACACGCAACATCGGACAGGGGGATATCTTGCGGGGCTACACCTTC
TRBV19	NA	TRBJ2-6	NA	CASGPGQLYSGANVLTF	TGTGCCAGTGGGCCAGGACAGTTATACTCTGGGGCCAACGTCCTGACTTTC
TRBV29-1	TRBD1	TRBJ2-7	NA	CSVRTGTEEQYF	TGCAGCGTAAGGACAGGGACTGAAGAGCAGTACTTC
TRBV6-1	TRBD2	TRBJ2-5	once	CASSDFQGLIGGVSETQYF	TGTGCCAGCAGTGATTTCCAGGGGCTTATCGGGGGGGTCTCGGAGACCCAGTACTTC
TRBV6-5	NA	TRBJ1-2	NA	CASSYSPGSNGYGYTF	TGTGCCAGCAGTTACTCTCCGGGAAGCAATGGCTATGGCTACACCTTC
TRBV11-2	TRBD2	TRBJ2-7	NA	CASRLAGGAYEQYF	TGTGCCAGCAGGCTAGCGGGAGGGGCCTACGAGCAGTACTTC
TRBV24-1	NA	TRBJ2-2	NA	CATSEDAGNWGGELFF	TGTGCCACCAGTGAGGATGCAGGGAATTGGGGCGGGGAGCTGTTTTTT
TRBV12-3/TRBV12-4	TRBD1	TRBJ2-1	NA	CASSSTGDEQFF	TGTGCCAGCAGTTCGACAGGGGATGAGCAGTTCTTC
TRBV6-5	NA	TRBJ2-7	NA	CASSRAPAYEQYF	TGTGCCAGCAGCAGGGCCCCGGCCTACGAGCAGTACTTC
TRBV27	NA	TRBJ1-6	NA	CASSLTGGTYNNSPLHF	TGTGCCAGCAGTTTGACGGGGGGGACATACAATAATTCACCCCTCCACTTT
TRBV28	NA	TRBJ1-4	NA	CASSSLIQGFTNEKLFF	TGTGCCAGCAGTTCCCTTATCCAGGGATTTACTAATGAAAAACTGTTTTTT
TRBV6-5	NA	TRBJ1-4	NA	CASSFASRREKLFF	TGTGCCAGCAGTTTCGCCTCCCGGAGGGAAAAACTGTTTTTT
TRBV14	NA	TRBJ2-1	NA	CASSPPSGGISNEQFF	TGTGCCAGCAGCCCGCCTTCGGGCGGGATATCTAATGAGCAGTTCTTC
TRBV5-1	TRBD2	TRBJ2-1	NA	CASTSERGYNEQFF	TGCGCCAGCACCTCGGAGCGGGGTTACAATGAGCAGTTCTTC
TRBV6-5	TRBD1	TRBJ2-5	NA	CASSPPSDRVETQYF	TGTGCCAGCAGCCCCCCCTCCGACAGGGTGGAGACCCAGTACTTC
TRBV5-8	NA	TRBJ2-3	NA	CASSYKSTDTQYF	TGTGCCAGCAGCTATAAAAGCACAGATACGCAGTATTTT
TRBV4-2	NA	TRBJ2-2	NA	CASSQDSGEARELFF	TGTGCCAGCAGCCAAGATTCGGGTGAGGCCAGGGAGCTGTTTTTT
TRBV7-9	NA	TRBJ1-1	NA	CASSPGTDAWTEAFF	TGTGCCAGCAGCCCCGGGACTGACGCATGGACTGAAGCTTTCTTT
TRBV2	TRBD2	TRBJ2-7	NA	CASSISGRALYEQYF	TGTGCCAGCAGCATTAGCGGGAGGGCCCTCTACGAGCAGTACTTC